These 30 T cell receptor beta chains were all obtained from the same sample, sequenced in a study of OX40 agonist ivuxolimab in advanced cancers. Sequencing was performed with immunoSEQ multiplex PCR; in TCRdb, only in-frame clones are kept and a portion is missing. The data hold approximately 49,000 clones, with under 90% observed a single time. The sample was CD4+ or CD8+ T cells sorted from blood, taken in a trial of the OX40 agonist ivuxolimab. The receptors come from an adult with an advanced solid tumor such as melanoma, head and neck, liver or kidney cancer.

The V and J genes are TRBV6-7 and TRBJ2-2, with D perhaps TRBD2 (5 bases). TRBV6-7 is given ORF status, its function remaining uncertain. Trimming left V 0 bases short and J 4 bases short, with 15 bases between. The CDR3 has 17 residues. CDR3 nucleotide sequence: TGTGCCAGCAGTTACTCGGAGACTACGAAACCCACCGGGGAGCTGTTTTTT. Translating gives CASSYSETTKPTGELFF.

The chain uses TRBV4-2 and TRBJ2-3; TRBD2 matches 12 bases. Germline values: CDR1 LGHNA, CDR2 YNFKEQ. V lost 1 base to trimming and J lost 4 bases; unmatched junction nucleotides: 3. The CDR3 totals 16 residues. The CDR3 DNA reads as TGTGCCAGCAGCCAAGGGCTAGCGGGAGGGGCAGATACGCAGTATTTT. This codes for CASSQGLAGGADTQYF.

The chain is built from TRBV6-5 and TRBJ1-1, with D unclear. The CDR3 sequence is 13 residues long. The germline CDR1 and CDR2 sequences are MNHEY and SVGAGI. Trimming removed 6 bases at V and 3 bases at J, with 11 bases between. The CDR3 sequence: CASSPGGYTEAFF. The CDR3 DNA follows: TGTGCCAGCAGCCCGGGTGGCTACACTGAAGCTTTCTTT.

This clone was observed once. The chain uses TRBV2 and TRBJ1-1; 10 bases agree with TRBD1. The trim removed 8 bases at V and 3 bases at J, leaving 3 bases unmatched. This CDR3 contains 13 residues. Germline V gene data show CDR1 as SNHLY and CDR2 as FYNNEI. In DNA form, the CDR3 reads TGTGCCAGCTCTGGGACAGGGGACACTGAAGCTTTCTTT. It encodes CASSGTGDTEAFF.

The chain carries TRBV29-1 and TRBJ2-7; 12 bases are a match to TRBD2. V shed 2 bases, J shed 0 bases, and the junction held 8 bases outside the gene matches. The germline V gene encodes CDR1 SQVTM and CDR2 ANQGSEA. The CDR3 loop spans 17 amino acids. The CDR3 coding sequence is TGCAGCGTTGAAATGATTCTAGCGGGAGGGAACTCCTACGAGCAGTACTTC. Translating it yields CSVEMILAGGNSYEQYF.

J is TRBJ2-6 and V is TRBV15; D not certain. Per germline, CDR1 LNHNV and CDR2 YYDKDF (reference sequence). This CDR3 has 16 amino acids. With 3 bases removed from V and 0 bases from J, the gap between germline ends came to 9 bases. The CDR3 here is CATSSTFASGANVLTF. CDR3 nucleotide sequence: TGTGCCACCAGCAGTACTTTCGCCTCTGGGGCCAACGTCCTGACTTTC.

This chain uses TRBV2 with TRBJ2-7; D is ambiguous. V was trimmed by 4 bases and J by 3 bases, leaving 16 bases between them. The CDR3 is made up of 15 amino acids. The germline CDR1 and CDR2 sequences are SNHLY and FYNNEI. CDR3 nucleotides: TGTGCCAGCAGTGTTCTAGGAGTATCGGGCTACGAGCAGTACTTC. Residues: CASSVLGVSGYEQYF.

The V gene is TRBV11-2, the J gene TRBJ2-5, with 9 bases lining up with TRBD2. Germline V gene lookup returns CDR1 SGHAT and CDR2 FQNNGV. The CDR3 spans 14 residues. V lost 2 bases to trimming and J lost 3 bases; unmatched junction nucleotides: 1. The CDR3 region has the DNA TGTGCCAGCAGCTTATTAGCGGGGGAAGAGACCCAGTACTTC. Translating gives CASSLLAGEETQYF.

The gene calls are TRBV5-1 and TRBJ2-3; D unresolved. The length of the CDR3 is 14 residues. V shed 0 bases and J shed 0 bases, with 5 bases lying between them. Per the germline V gene, CDR1 is SGHRS and CDR2 is YFSETQ. The CDR3 DNA reads TGCGCCAGCAGCTTGGGCGATAGCACAGATACGCAGTATTTT. Its translation: CASSLGDSTDTQYF.

The V and J genes are TRBV18 and TRBJ2-7; 7 bases map to TRBD1. The CDR3 loop spans 14 amino acids. Germline assignment: CDR1 KGHSH and CDR2 LQKENI. Trimming removed 4 bases from V and 3 bases from J; junction bases left unmatched: 6. Here the CDR3 reads CASSLRDSYYEQYF. The CDR3 bases are TGTGCCAGCTCACTCCGGGACAGTTACTACGAGCAGTACTTC.

The chain uses TRBV4-1 and TRBJ1-1, with a tentative D call TRBD1 (5 bases). Trimming removed 1 base from V and 3 bases from J, with 9 bases in between. The CDR3 is 14 residues long. Germline V gene lookup returns CDR1 MGHRA and CDR2 YSYEKL. The CDR3 sequence: CASSQVEGDTEAFF. DNA for the CDR3: TGCGCCAGCAGCCAAGTTGAAGGGGACACTGAAGCTTTCTTT.

This chain links TRBV11-3 with TRBJ2-1; 8 bases align to TRBD1. J gave up 3 bases and V 4 bases, and 5 bases lay outside the gene matches. The CDR3 extends over 15 amino acids. CDR1 is SGHNT and CDR2 is YENEEA in the germline V gene. CDR3 in amino acids: CASSSGQAIYNEQFF. The CDR3 region has the DNA TGTGCCAGCAGCTCGGGACAGGCCATCTACAATGAGCAGTTCTTC.

This chain joins TRBV19 and TRBJ2-1; 7 bases match TRBD2. The CDR3 is 15 amino acids. Trimming cost V 7 bases and J 7 bases; bases outside gene matches: 13. Germline V lookup: CDR1 LNHDA, CDR2 SQIVND (reference sequence). The CDR3 bases are TGTGCCAGTACCGCCTTTTTCGGGACTACGAATGAGCAGTTCTTC. Amino acids: CASTAFFGTTNEQFF.

The chain links TRBV11-2 to TRBJ2-5, with TRBD1 matching 8 bases. With V trimmed by 5 bases and J by 5 bases, 10 bases remained unmatched. This CDR3 is 15 amino acids long. Looked up from germline, CDR1 is SGHAT and CDR2 is FQNNGV. CDR3 DNA: TGTGCCAGCAGCACCGGGACAGGCTTCGGGGAGACCCAGTACTTC. Encoded protein: CASSTGTGFGETQYF.

The chain is built from TRBV5-1 and TRBJ1-2, with D perhaps matching TRBD1 (6 bases). The CDR3 runs to 15 residues. Germline V gene data show CDR1 as SGHRS and CDR2 as YFSETQ. V was trimmed by 4 bases and J by 5 bases, leaving 18 bases between them. The CDR3 coding sequence is TGCGCCAGCAGCCCGGAGGGGGGTATCGTGTATGGCTACACCTTC. This encodes CASSPEGGIVYGYTF.

This clone was recorded once. The V and J genes are TRBV11-2 and TRBJ2-1; no clear D. V was trimmed by 7 bases and J by 4 bases, leaving 8 bases between them. Germline CDR1 SGHAT, CDR2 FQNNGV. This CDR3 comprises 12 residues. The CDR3 region is CASTLGYNEQFF. CDR3 in DNA: TGTGCCAGCACCCTGGGGTACAATGAGCAGTTCTTC. Supplemented by reference TRBV11-2 and TRBJ2-1, the full variable domain reads EAGVAQSPRYKIIEKRQSVAFWCNPISGHATLYWYQQILGQGPKLLIQFQNNGVVDDSQLPKDRFSAERLKGVDSTLKIQPAKLEDSAVYLCASTLGYNEQFFGPGTRLTVL.

This clone was detected only once. This rearrangement joins TRBV9 to TRBJ2-2; D remains ambiguous. V was cut by 4 bases and J by 0 bases, with 13 bases left in between. Germline lookup yields CDR1 SGDLS and CDR2 YYNGEE. The CDR3 contains 16 residues. The CDR3 is CASSTLGATNTGELFF. In DNA form, the CDR3 reads TGTGCCAGCAGCACTCTAGGAGCGACGAACACCGGGGAGCTGTTTTTT.

The chain employs TRBV5-4 and TRBJ1-6; TRBD1 might be the D (6 bases). Germline V gene data show CDR1 as SGHNT and CDR2 as YYREEE (reference sequence). The CDR3 is made up of 15 amino acids. With 4 bases removed from V and 9 bases from J, the gap between germline ends came to 17 bases. In DNA, the CDR3 is TGTGCCAGCAGCCCTAGCGGACAGTCCAGTTCACCCCTCCACTTT. Protein product: CASSPSGQSSSPLHF. Based on the CDR3 plus reference TRBV5-4 and TRBJ1-6, the full variable domain is ETGVTQSPTHLIKTRGQQVTLRCSSQSGHNTVSWYQQALGQGPQFIFQYYREEENGRGNFPPRFSGLQFPNYSSELNVNALELDDSALYLCASSPSGQSSSPLHFGNGTRLTVT.

The V call is TRBV7-9, the J call TRBJ1-5, with D perhaps TRBD1 (6 bases). Per the germline V gene, CDR1 is SEHNR and CDR2 is FQNEAQ (reference sequence). The CDR3 extends over 15 amino acids. V lost 5 bases and J 5 bases, leaving 16 bases between the germline ends. CDR3 sequence: CASSRDILPHQPQHF. The DNA for the CDR3 is TGTGCCAGCAGCCGGGACATCTTACCCCATCAGCCCCAGCATTTT.

The V gene is TRBV7-6, the J gene TRBJ2-7, with D perhaps TRBD1 (6 bases). V gave up 2 bases and J gave up 6 bases, with 8 bases separating them. The germline V gene has CDR1 SGHVS and CDR2 FNYEAQ. There are 12 residues in the CDR3. CDR3 loop: CASSLTGREQYF. CDR3 nucleotides: TGTGCCAGCAGCTTAACAGGGCGCGAGCAGTACTTC.

CDR3: CAWSTYNSPLHF. CDR3 bases: TGTGCCTGGAGCACTTATAATTCACCCCTCCACTTT. The chain links TRBV30 to TRBJ1-6; D gene ambiguous. The CDR3 sequence is 12 residues long. The V gene lost 3 bases and the J gene lost 4 bases, with 4 bases spanning the gap. Per the germline V gene, CDR1 is GTSNPN and CDR2 is SVGIG (reference sequence).

This chain joins TRBV9 and TRBJ2-4; D is perhaps TRBD1 (5 bases). This CDR3 is 13 amino acids long. With 3 bases removed from V and 7 bases from J, the gap between germline ends came to 11 bases. Germline V gene sequence: CDR1 SGDLS, CDR2 YYNGEE. CDR3 region: CASSERTHNIQYF. The CDR3 nucleotides are TGTGCCAGCAGCGAAAGGACACATAACATTCAGTACTTC.

The chain uses TRBV6-5 and TRBJ2-4; TRBD1 is a possible D gene (5 bases). V lost 2 bases and J 15 bases, leaving 11 bases between the germline ends. Germline loops: CDR1 MNHEY, CDR2 SVGAGI. This CDR3 contains 11 residues. The CDR3 nucleotides read TGTGCCAGCAGTTACGGGGCAGGGCCGTACTTC. It specifies CASSYGAGPYF.

This sequence joins TRBV5-1 and TRBJ2-1; D might be TRBD1 or TRBD2, each matching 6 bases. V was clipped by 4 bases and J by 6 bases, with 20 bases between them. Germline lookup yields CDR1 SGHRS and CDR2 YFSETQ. CDR3 length equals 16 residues. This CDR3 reads CASSPLGGRTGNEQFF. The DNA for the CDR3 is TGCGCCAGCAGCCCCCTTGGGGGGCGCACGGGCAATGAGCAGTTCTTC.

This clone has only one observation. The chain employs TRBV7-9 and TRBJ2-7, with a possible D match to TRBD2 (5 bases). The germline V and J ends were trimmed by 3 bases and 7 bases, with 13 bases remaining between them. The germline CDR1 and CDR2 sequences are SEHNR and FQNEAQ (reference sequence). The CDR3 length is 13 residues. CDR3 DNA: TGTGCCAGCAGCTTGGCGGGCGCTCCGGAGCAGTACGTC. Protein: CASSLAGAPEQYV.

The chain joins TRBV27 to TRBJ1-5, with 7 bases matching TRBD1. CDR1 MNHEY and CDR2 SMNVEV come from the germline V gene (reference sequence). This CDR3 has 16 amino acids. Trimming took 1 base from V and 4 from J; bases not matched to a gene: 7. In nucleotides, the CDR3 is TGTGCCAGCAGTTTATTACCTACAGGGGTTAATCAGCCCCAGCATTTT. It is translated as CASSLLPTGVNQPQHF.

This clone was counted between two and nine times. This sequence joins TRBV27 and TRBJ2-1, with 12 bases that match TRBD1. CDR3 length equals 16 residues. CDR1 is MNHEY, CDR2 SMNVEV, per germline (reference sequence). Unmatched junction bases numbered 9, after V lost 5 bases and J lost 7 bases. CDR3 loop: CASSILGTGGPNEQFF. Here the CDR3 DNA reads TGTGCCAGCAGTATCCTCGGGACAGGGGGCCCAAATGAGCAGTTCTTC.

The V and J genes are TRBV7-9 and TRBJ2-5; no firm D call. CDR1 and CDR2 (germline): SEHNR, FQNEAQ (reference sequence). The CDR3 is made up of 15 amino acids. V lost 3 bases and J 2 bases, leaving 13 bases between the germline ends. The CDR3 region has the DNA TGTGCCAGCAGCTTGGATGGGGATCGGCAAGAGACCCAGTACTTC. The encoded protein is CASSLDGDRQETQYF.

This clone occurred a few times. The chain links TRBV9 to TRBJ1-1, with D hard to call. From germline, CDR1 is SGDLS and CDR2 YYNGEE. The V end lost 0 bases, the J end lost 1 base, and 10 bases lay between the germline ends. The CDR3 contains 15 residues. The CDR3 DNA is TGTGCCAGCAGCGTAGAAGTGAATCCGAACACTGAAGCTTTCTTT. It yields the protein CASSVEVNPNTEAFF.

The chain links TRBV19 to TRBJ2-5, with D unresolved. The CDR3 extends over 15 amino acids. In germline, CDR1 is LNHDA, CDR2 SQIVND (reference sequence). V was shortened by 0 bases and J by 5 bases, with 13 bases between the two germline ends. The CDR3 loop is CASSIEGSLGETQYF. Written as DNA, the CDR3 is TGTGCCAGTAGTATAGAAGGATCCCTTGGCGAGACCCAGTACTTC.